Shown below are 18 T cell receptor beta chains from a single sample sequenced in a study of cytomegalovirus exposure and HLA in healthy donors (dated by TCRdb to about 2017). Libraries were built with the immunoSEQ multiplex PCR assay. A mixture of 60 forward primers for TCR Vbeta segments and 13 reverse primers for TCR Jbeta segments was used in the multiplex PCR. TCRdb re-hosts the immuneACCESS table, in-frame sequences only. Its copies lack some clones; in the studies checked, an unresolved V gene accounts for under half of them, and the cause for the rest is not known. This specimen's table enumerates around 200,000 clones. The ten top clones hold about 0.9% of the sample. The sample was PBMCs. All receptors come from a woman in her 30s in good health and CMV-seropositive.

The chain joins TRBV28 to TRBJ1-1, with D perhaps TRBD1 (6 bases). The V end lost 5 bases, the J end lost 4 bases, and 17 bases lay between the germline ends. Germline V gene sequence: CDR1 MDHEN, CDR2 SYDVKM. The CDR3 spans 15 residues. The CDR3 is CASSRQYRVSTEAFF. CDR3 DNA sequence: TGTGCCAGCAGTCGCCAGTACAGGGTTAGCACTGAAGCTTTCTTT. Using reference TRBV28 and TRBJ1-1 for the parts outside the CDR3, the full variable domain is DVKVTQSSRYLVKRTGEKVFLECVQDMDHENMFWYRQDPGLGLRLIYFSYDVKMKEKGDIPEGYSVSREKKERFSLILESASTNQTSMYLCASSRQYRVSTEAFFGQGTRLTVV.

V is TRBV7-2 and J is TRBJ1-2; D call uncertain. Trimming took 4 bases from V and 7 from J, leaving 19 bases between them. This CDR3 spans 15 amino acids. Germline loops: CDR1 SGHTA, CDR2 FQGNSA. The CDR3 region is CASSSDAFGGGGYTF. CDR3 nucleotide sequence: TGTGCCAGCAGCTCAGACGCTTTTGGCGGAGGTGGCTACACCTTC. Variable domain in full (rest from reference TRBV7-2 and TRBJ1-2): GAGVSQSPSNKVTEKGKDVELRCDPISGHTALYWYRQSLGQGLEFLIYFQGNSAPDKSGLPSDRFSAERTGGSVSTLTIQRTQQEDSAVYLCASSSDAFGGGGYTFGSGTRLTVV.

V gene TRBV29-1 combines with J gene TRBJ2-7; a weak D match, TRBD2 (6 bases). Trimming stripped 4 bases from V and 7 bases from J, with 11 bases between. Germline CDR1 SQVTM, CDR2 ANQGSEA. The CDR3 sequence is 11 residues long. The CDR3 coding sequence is TGCAGCGTTGGCGGGACGCGGGAGCAGTACTTC. Its translation: CSVGGTREQYF.

The chain has TRBV2 and TRBJ1-5; tentatively, D is TRBD1 (6 bases). CDR3 length: 13 amino acids. Trimming took 4 bases from V and 4 from J, leaving 8 bases between them. CDR1 is SNHLY and CDR2 is FYNNEI in the germline V gene. In nucleotides, the CDR3 is TGTGCCAGCAGTGCAGGGGTTAATCAGCCCCAGCATTTT. This encodes CASSAGVNQPQHF.

This chain uses TRBV7-9 with TRBJ2-3; D possibly corresponds to TRBD1 (5 bases). CDR1 SEHNR and CDR2 FQNEAQ come from the germline V gene (reference sequence). The V and J ends lost 4 bases and 1 base respectively, with 15 bases between them. This CDR3 has 16 residues. The CDR3 nucleotides read TGTGCCAGCAGCTCACTCCAAGGGGCTCGCACAGATACGCAGTATTTT. This codes for CASSSLQGARTDTQYF.

The CDR3 bases are TGTGCCACCAGCAGAGAAGACTACCAAGAGACCCAGTACTTC. Translated: CATSREDYQETQYF. The V gene is TRBV15, the J gene TRBJ2-5; D is ambiguous. Germline V gene data show CDR1 as LNHNV and CDR2 as YYDKDF (reference sequence). The CDR3 extends over 14 amino acids. V shed 0 bases and J shed 0 bases, with 5 bases lying between them.

The gene calls are TRBV5-8 and TRBJ1-2; 12 nucleotides agree with TRBD1. Germline values: CDR1 SGHTS, CDR2 YDEGEE. V lost 0 bases and J lost 8; bases outside the gene matches: 5. This CDR3 region has 15 residues. CDR3 loop: CASSLGGQGARGYTF. CDR3 nucleotides: TGTGCCAGCAGCTTGGGGGGACAGGGGGCGCGCGGCTACACCTTC.

The CDR3 here is CASSQVIGQGPLAGELFF. CDR3 bases: TGCGCCAGCAGCCAAGTAATAGGACAGGGCCCGTTAGCCGGGGAGCTGTTTTTT. V gene TRBV4-3 combines with J gene TRBJ2-2; 8 bases map to TRBD1. The length of the CDR3 is 18 residues. Germline CDR1 reads LGHNA; CDR2 reads YSLEER. The J segment lost 6 bases and the V segment lost 1 base, leaving 13 bases of the junction unmatched.

The chain employs TRBV11-2 and TRBJ2-1, with a tentative D call TRBD2 (5 bases). V was pared by 5 bases and J by 0 bases, with 14 bases between. The CDR3 is 16 amino acids. Germline lookup yields CDR1 SGHAT and CDR2 FQNNGV. CDR3 nucleotides: TGTGCCAGCAGCGCCGGACTTATTAGCTCCTACAATGAGCAGTTCTTC. Translation: CASSAGLISSYNEQFF. The variable domain in full, with the rest retrieved from reference TRBV11-2 and TRBJ2-1, is EAGVAQSPRYKIIEKRQSVAFWCNPISGHATLYWYQQILGQGPKLLIQFQNNGVVDDSQLPKDRFSAERLKGVDSTLKIQPAKLEDSAVYLCASSAGLISSYNEQFFGPGTRLTVL.

Written as DNA, the CDR3 is TGTGCCAGTAGGGACAGGGGGCGGTTGGACGAGCAGTACTTC. Its protein product is CASRDRGRLDEQYF. This chain joins TRBV19 and TRBJ2-7; 11 bases agree with TRBD1. CDR3 length: 14 amino acids. Germline lookup yields CDR1 LNHDA and CDR2 SQIVND (reference sequence). Losses at the gene ends were 6 bases for V and 5 bases for J; bases not matched to a gene: 6.

J is TRBJ1-5 and V is TRBV4-1; the D is unclear. This CDR3 has 16 residues. Germline V gene sequence: CDR1 MGHRA, CDR2 YSYEKL. The germline V and J ends were trimmed by 1 base and 2 bases, with 12 bases remaining between them. This CDR3 reads CASSQVFGEGNQPQHF. The CDR3 DNA follows: TGCGCCAGCAGCCAAGTCTTTGGGGAGGGCAATCAGCCCCAGCATTTT.

The gene calls are TRBV18 and TRBJ2-5; D is undetermined. Germline V lookup: CDR1 KGHSH, CDR2 LQKENI. This CDR3 region has 14 residues. V lost 3 bases to trimming and J lost 5 bases, with 13 bases between them. The CDR3 nucleotides read TGTGCCAGCTCACCGAGTCACGGTTCCGAGACCCAGTACTTC. It encodes CASSPSHGSETQYF.

The chain joins TRBV14 to TRBJ1-4, with D possibly TRBD1 on 6 matching bases. Between the trimmed V and J ends, which lost 3 bases and 2 bases, there was a span of 16 bases. CDR3 length: 17 amino acids. Germline V gives CDR1 SGHDN, CDR2 FVKESK. The CDR3 region is CASSQRGGGPTNEKLFF. CDR3 nucleotides: TGTGCCAGCAGCCAGCGAGGCGGGGGGCCGACTAATGAAAAACTGTTTTTT.

The gene calls are TRBV30 and TRBJ1-1, with unresolved D. The CDR3 covers 13 residues. Germline CDR1 reads GTSNPN; CDR2 reads SVGIG (reference sequence). The ends were cut back, 0 bases at V and 3 bases at J, with 8 bases in the middle. The CDR3 is CAWSVSRDTEAFF. In DNA, the CDR3 is TGTGCCTGGAGTGTCTCGAGGGACACTGAAGCTTTCTTT.

The V and J genes are TRBV7-2 and TRBJ1-4; 9 nucleotides align to TRBD1. CDR3 length: 17 residues. With 2 bases clipped from V and 2 bases from J, the junction kept 6 bases outside the gene matches. Germline CDR1 is SGHTA and CDR2 is FQGNSA. CDR3 bases: TGTGCCAGCAGCTTATTCTCACAGGGGGCGACTAATGAAAAACTGTTTTTT. Protein sequence: CASSLFSQGATNEKLFF.

CDR3 in amino acids: CASTRDLDSPLHF. CDR3 DNA: TGTGCCAGCACCCGGGACTTGGACTCACCCCTCCACTTT. This chain links TRBV2 with TRBJ1-6; weak D call: TRBD1 (5 bases). From germline, CDR1 is SNHLY and CDR2 FYNNEI. This CDR3 comprises 13 residues. Trimming took off 7 bases at V and 10 bases at J, with 14 bases between the two ends.

The chain couples TRBV6-1 to TRBJ1-1, with a tentative D call TRBD1 (6 bases). The germline V and J ends were trimmed by 2 bases and 2 bases, with 9 bases remaining between them. CDR3 length: 14 amino acids. From germline, CDR1 is MNHNS and CDR2 SASEGT. The CDR3 region has the DNA TGTGCCAGCAGTGAAAGAGGGGGAAACACTGAAGCTTTCTTT. Translated: CASSERGGNTEAFF.

The V and J genes are TRBV29-1 and TRBJ2-3; 13 positions agree with TRBD2. Trimming took 6 bases from V and 1 from J; bases not matched to a gene: 4. Germline V gene lookup returns CDR1 SQVTM and CDR2 ANQGSEA. There are 15 residues in the CDR3. The CDR3 spells CSVGLAGEGTDTQYF. The CDR3 nucleotides read TGCAGCGTCGGACTAGCGGGAGAAGGCACAGATACGCAGTATTTT.